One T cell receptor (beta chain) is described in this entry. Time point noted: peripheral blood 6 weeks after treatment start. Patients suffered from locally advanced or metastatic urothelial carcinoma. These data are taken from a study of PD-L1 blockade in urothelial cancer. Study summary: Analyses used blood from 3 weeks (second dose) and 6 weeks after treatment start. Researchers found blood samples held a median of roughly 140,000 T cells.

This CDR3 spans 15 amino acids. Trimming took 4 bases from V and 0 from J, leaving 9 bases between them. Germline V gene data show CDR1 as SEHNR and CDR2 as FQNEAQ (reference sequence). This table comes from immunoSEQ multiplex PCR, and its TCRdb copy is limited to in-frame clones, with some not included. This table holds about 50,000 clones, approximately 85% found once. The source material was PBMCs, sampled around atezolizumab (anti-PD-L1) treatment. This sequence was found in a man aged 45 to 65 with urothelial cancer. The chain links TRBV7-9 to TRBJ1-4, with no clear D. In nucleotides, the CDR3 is TGTGCCAGCAGCTATGAGCAGGCAACTAATGAAAAACTGTTTTTT. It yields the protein CASSYEQATNEKLFF.